The 28 T cell receptor beta chains listed next were all sequenced from one sample in a study of blood T cells in healthy people across ages. Using a J-beta primer mix together with a sample-barcoded 5' primer, a second PCR was run for roughly 6 to 12 cycles. Each CDR3 protein gets one entry after TCRdb re-called the 5' RACE reads with MiXCR. The sample has around 940,000 distinct CDR3 sequences; roughly half are singletons. Input material: blood. Source of these receptors: a woman aged 60-75 years in good health.

The chain is built from TRBV24-1 and TRBJ2-3; 9 bases match TRBD1. This CDR3 is built from 15 residues. Per germline, CDR1 KGHDR and CDR2 SFDVKD. Trimming at V came to 10 bases and at J to 4 bases, leaving 11 bases not matched to a gene. DNA for the CDR3: TGTGCCACTACTCCCGGGACAGGGATAGCAGATACGCAGTATTTT. Translated: CATTPGTGIADTQYF.

As concerns this clonotype: Mismatch with germline at one junction end may stem from a read error. This chain joins TRBV9 and TRBJ2-7; no reliable D call. From germline, CDR1 is SGDLS and CDR2 YYNGEE. The CDR3 runs 16 residues. The CDR3 sequence is CASSVGMSVGSYEQYF. CDR3 coding DNA: TGTGCAAGCAGCGTAGGAATGTCGGTAGGCTCCTACGAGCAGTACTTC.

The chain joins TRBV12-3 or TRBV12-4 to TRBJ2-3; 8 bases align to TRBD1. The CDR3 totals 18 residues. V was pared by 3 bases and J by 4 bases, with 15 bases of the junction left unmatched. The CDR3 DNA is TGTGCCAGCAGTTTGATCTCTTCACAGGGGGTACGAGCAGATACGCAGTATTTT. This encodes CASSLISSQGVRADTQYF.

V and J are TRBV4-3 and TRBJ2-7, with D possibly being TRBD2 (5 bases). The V end lost 0 bases, the J end lost 5 bases, and 14 bases lay between the germline ends. Looked up from germline, CDR1 is LGHNA and CDR2 is YSLEER. The CDR3 length is 15 residues. The CDR3 reads CASSQDPRGLDEQYF. The CDR3 DNA follows: TGCGCCAGCAGCCAAGATCCTCGGGGTCTTGACGAGCAGTACTTC.

V usage is TRBV7-6 and J usage is TRBJ2-1; 7 nucleotides line up with TRBD1. The CDR3 runs to 16 residues. The germline CDR1 and CDR2 sequences are SGHVS and FNYEAQ. The J segment lost 8 bases and the V segment lost 5 bases, leaving 15 bases of the junction unmatched. The DNA for the CDR3 is TGTGCCAGCAGCCGAGGACAGACAGGGTTTAACGATGAGCAGTTCTTC. This translates into CASSRGQTGFNDEQFF. The whole variable domain, filled in from reference TRBV7-6 and TRBJ2-1, reads GAGVSQSPRYKVTKRGQDVALRCDPISGHVSLYWYRQALGQGPEFLTYFNYEAQQDKSGLPNDRFSAERPEGSISTLTIQRTEQRDSAMYRCASSRGQTGFNDEQFFGPGTRLTVL.

This clonotype has just a few counts. The gene calls are TRBV29-1 and TRBJ2-1; 11 nucleotides agree with TRBD2. The germline CDR1 and CDR2 sequences are SQVTM and ANQGSEA. This CDR3 is built from 14 residues. After removal of 7 bases from V and 9 bases from J, the junction contained 11 bases not matched to a gene. The DNA for the CDR3 is TGCAGCGGGTTACTAGCGGGAGCGCTTAGTGAGCAGTTCTTC. Translation: CSGLLAGALSEQFF.

This clonotype was picked up one time. The genes are TRBV5-8 and TRBJ2-5; weak D call: TRBD1 (5 bases). Germline lookup yields CDR1 SGHTS and CDR2 YDEGEE. The CDR3 covers 16 residues. V was clipped by 4 bases and J by 2 bases, with 18 bases between them. The CDR3 nucleotides are TGTGCCAGCAGCGGGCGGCAACAGGTTGTTCAAGAGACCCAGTACTTC. This translates into CASSGRQQVVQETQYF.

This clonotype was counted once. The chain is built from TRBV15 and TRBJ2-5; D gene ambiguous. In germline, CDR1 is LNHNV, CDR2 YYDKDF (reference sequence). The CDR3 spans 14 residues. With 1 base removed from V and 1 base from J, the gap between germline ends came to 7 bases. DNA for the CDR3: TGTGCCACCAGCAGAGGGGTCGGCCAAGAGACCCAGTACTTC. Protein: CATSRGVGQETQYF.

The genes are TRBV18 and TRBJ1-6; weak D call: TRBD1 (6 bases). Germline V gives CDR1 KGHSH, CDR2 LQKENI. Trimming removed 1 base at V and 6 bases at J, with 19 bases between. The CDR3 extends over 18 amino acids. CDR3 protein: CASSPLSPDPGANSPLHF. The CDR3 DNA follows: TGTGCCAGCTCACCACTTAGCCCTGATCCAGGGGCTAATTCACCCCTCCACTTT.

This clonotype was picked up a small number of times. V and J are TRBV21-1 and TRBJ2-7; the table's D gene call, TRBD1, was not cross checked with the DNA. TRBV21-1 is designated a pseudogene. There are 14 residues in the CDR3. The CDR3 protein is CASSKKRPAVEQYF. In DNA, the CDR3 is TGTGCCAGCAGCAAAAAACGCCCTGCTGTCGAGCAGTACTTC.

The chain uses TRBV6-6 and TRBJ1-5; TRBD1 might be the D (5 bases). Germline assignment: CDR1 MNHNY and CDR2 SVGAGI (reference sequence). The CDR3 has 14 amino acids. The germline V and J ends were trimmed by 7 bases and 5 bases, with 15 bases remaining between them. CDR3 region: CASTRQWEYQPQHF. The CDR3 nucleotides read TGTGCCAGCACGAGACAGTGGGAGTATCAGCCCCAGCATTTT.

The chain has TRBV20-1 and TRBJ1-2, with D possibly TRBD1 on 5 matching bases. Germline V lookup: CDR1 DFQATT, CDR2 SNEGSKA (reference sequence). The CDR3 sequence is 15 residues long. V dropped 1 base and J dropped 4 bases, with 16 bases sitting between them. CDR3 nucleotides: TGCAGTGCTAGAGTAAGAGTTGGGACTCCCTATGGCTACACCTTC. It encodes CSARVRVGTPYGYTF.

J is TRBJ2-7 and V is TRBV20-1, with 9 bases identical to TRBD2. V dropped 6 bases and J dropped 2; count of bases not matched to a gene: 8. Germline V gene sequence: CDR1 DFQATT, CDR2 SNEGSKA (reference sequence). CDR3 length equals 14 residues. CDR3 amino acids: CSARPGLAPYEQYF. In nucleotides, the CDR3 is TGCAGTGCGCGGCCGGGACTAGCCCCCTACGAGCAGTACTTC.

The CDR3 sequence is CASSLVGQGAGDTQYF. The DNA of the CDR3 is TGTGCCAGCAGCTTAGTGGGACAGGGGGCCGGAGATACGCAGTATTTT. V usage is TRBV7-2 and J usage is TRBJ2-3; 12 nucleotides match TRBD1. The CDR3 contains 16 residues. The V gene end was trimmed by 1 base and the J gene end by 5 bases; junction bases not matched to a gene: 4. The germline V gene has CDR1 SGHTA and CDR2 FQGNSA.

CDR3 bases: TGTGCCAGCAGTGGGCGGACTAGCGGCACAGATACGCAGTATTTT. Its protein product is CASSGRTSGTDTQYF. The V call is TRBV6-6, the J call TRBJ2-3; 9 bases line up with TRBD2. The V gene's germline CDR1 is MNHNY and CDR2 SVGAGI (reference sequence). J lost 1 base, V lost 5 bases, and 4 bases had no gene match. This CDR3 region has 15 residues.

V is TRBV29-1 and J is TRBJ2-1; D is uncertain. Germline CDR1 is SQVTM and CDR2 is ANQGSEA. The length of the CDR3 is 12 residues. V lost 4 bases and J lost 5, with 9 bases in between. CDR3: CSVVLGNNEQFF. CDR3 nucleotide sequence: TGCAGCGTTGTCCTGGGAAACAATGAGCAGTTCTTC.

This clonotype was observed a few times. The genes are TRBV6-5 and TRBJ1-2; D is unclear. The CDR3 sequence is 15 residues long. Per germline, CDR1 MNHEY and CDR2 SVGAGI. V lost 6 bases, J lost 4 bases, and 18 bases lay in between. The CDR3 loop reads CASSVIKTSGYGYTF. CDR3 sequence (DNA): TGTGCCAGCAGCGTTATTAAGACAAGTGGCTATGGCTACACCTTC.

The chain uses TRBV21-1 and TRBJ2-3; the D call of TRBD2 is as the table states it, not checked on the DNA. TRBV21-1 is a listed pseudogene. This CDR3 has 13 amino acids. The CDR3 nucleotides read TGTGCCAGCAGCAAAGAGAGGGCGGATACGCAGTATTTT. Translating gives CASSKERADTQYF.

V usage is TRBV10-3 and J usage is TRBJ2-7; TRBD2 agrees at 14 bases. J was trimmed by 2 bases and V by 6 bases; bases with no gene match: 12. In germline, CDR1 is ENHRY, CDR2 SYGVKD. The CDR3 spans 18 residues. This CDR3 reads CAIRVGLAGEIGTYEQYF. The CDR3, as DNA: TGTGCCATCAGGGTGGGACTAGCGGGAGAAATAGGGACCTACGAGCAGTACTTC.

The V and J genes are TRBV27 and TRBJ2-7; possible D gene TRBD1, 6 bases. V was trimmed by 4 bases and J by 6 bases, leaving 19 bases between them. The CDR3 is 15 residues long. The V gene's germline CDR1 is MNHEY and CDR2 SMNVEV (reference sequence). CDR3 sequence: CASSSMTGKFAEQYF. The CDR3 DNA follows: TGTGCCAGCAGTTCTATGACAGGAAAATTTGCCGAGCAGTACTTC.

The rearrangement joins TRBV4-1 to TRBJ1-5, with D perhaps matching TRBD1 (6 bases). CDR3 length: 16 amino acids. Trimming pared 1 base from V and 4 bases from J, leaving 14 bases between. Per the germline V gene, CDR1 is MGHRA and CDR2 is YSYEKL. The CDR3, as DNA: TGCGCCAGCAGCCAAGGTGGCCTCAGGGGAAATCAGCCCCAGCATTTT. Translation: CASSQGGLRGNQPQHF.

The CDR3 loop reads CASTPTSLYTDTQYF. CDR3 bases: TGTGCCAGCACCCCGACTAGCCTATACACAGATACGCAGTATTTT. This chain connects TRBV27 to TRBJ2-3; 7 bases are shared with TRBD2. The V and J ends lost 7 bases and 2 bases, in that order; junction bases with no gene match: 9. The CDR3 sequence is 15 residues long. Germline CDR1 and CDR2: MNHEY and SMNVEV (reference sequence).

The chain combines TRBV5-8 with TRBJ2-7, with D perhaps matching TRBD1 or TRBD2 (5 bases each). Trimming pared 4 bases from V and 2 bases from J, leaving 19 bases between. This CDR3 is 16 amino acids long. Looked up from germline, CDR1 is SGHTS and CDR2 is YDEGEE. CDR3 in DNA: TGTGCCAGCAGCAGAGGGGCCCGCCAGCTTACCTACGAGCAGTACTTC. Protein product: CASSRGARQLTYEQYF.

The chain employs TRBV7-2 and TRBJ2-6; no reliable D call. Germline V gene sequence: CDR1 SGHTA, CDR2 FQGNSA. This CDR3 has 18 amino acids. Trimming shortened V by 2 bases and J by 0 bases, and 14 bases separated the two germline ends. CDR3 sequence: CASSLFRRMFSGANVLTF. As DNA, the CDR3 is TGTGCCAGCAGCTTATTCAGACGTATGTTCTCTGGGGCCAACGTCCTGACTTTC. Full variable domain (remainder filled in from reference TRBV7-2 and TRBJ2-6): GAGVSQSPSNKVTEKGKDVELRCDPISGHTALYWYRQSLGQGLEFLIYFQGNSAPDKSGLPSDRFSAERTGGSVSTLTIQRTQQEDSAVYLCASSLFRRMFSGANVLTFGAGSRLTVL.

V usage is TRBV4-1 and J usage is TRBJ2-6; possible D gene TRBD1, 6 bases. The germline V gene encodes CDR1 MGHRA and CDR2 YSYEKL. The CDR3 is made up of 15 amino acids. V was trimmed by 2 bases and J by 7 bases, leaving 12 bases between them. In DNA form, the CDR3 reads TGCGCCAGCAGCCAATCCCAGGGGTTCGCCAACGTCCTGACTTTC. This gives the protein CASSQSQGFANVLTF.

This clonotype was observed once. The V call is TRBV7-2, the J call TRBJ2-7; possibly TRBD1 for D (5 bases). There are 14 residues in the CDR3. The V gene lost 5 bases and the J gene lost 5 bases, with 16 bases spanning the gap. Germline CDR1 is SGHTA and CDR2 is FQGNSA. CDR3 amino acids: CASSLRWQGHEQYF. CDR3 DNA: TGTGCCAGCAGCCTAAGGTGGCAGGGTCACGAGCAGTACTTC.

V usage is TRBV30 and J usage is TRBJ1-1; D remains unclear. Trimming took off 2 bases at V and 0 bases at J, with 7 bases between the two ends. Germline V lookup: CDR1 GTSNPN, CDR2 SVGIG (reference sequence). This CDR3 is 13 amino acids long. The CDR3, as DNA: TGTGCCTGGAGTTGGAGTCTGAACACTGAAGCTTTCTTT. Translated, it gives CAWSWSLNTEAFF.

The rearrangement links TRBV28 to TRBJ2-7, with 10 nucleotides matching TRBD1. Germline V lookup: CDR1 MDHEN, CDR2 SYDVKM. The CDR3 extends over 14 amino acids. Unmatched junction bases numbered 8, after V lost 6 bases and J lost 6 bases. CDR3 DNA sequence: TGTGCCAGCAGGCTCTCCGGGACAGGGGTCGAGCAGTACTTC. Translation: CASRLSGTGVEQYF.